The 11 T cell receptor beta chains below were found in one sample sequenced in a study of T cell repertoires in cytomegalovirus infection. These receptors are not linked to any known antigen. Each CDR3 protein gets one entry after TCRdb re-called the reads with MiXCR. The sample yields about 570,000 distinct CDR3 sequences, 40% seen once. Sequences were derived from cultured PBMCs, sampled from culture after CMV antigen stimulation. Receptors originate from a human donor in good health (CMV status not recorded). Some clones in this sample may be carry-over from other donors' samples.

The chain is built from TRBV7-2 and TRBJ1-5; D might be TRBD1 (6 bases). Germline V gene data show CDR1 as SGHTA and CDR2 as FQGNSA. V was clipped by 1 base and J by 12 bases, with 19 bases between them. This CDR3 spans 15 amino acids. The CDR3 region is CASSLDRATRDFQHF. CDR3 coding DNA: TGTGCCAGCAGCTTAGACAGGGCCACCCGGGATTTCCAGCATTTT.

This chain links TRBV7-2 with TRBJ2-2; D is possibly TRBD1 (6 bases). V lost 5 bases to trimming and J lost 4 bases, with 17 bases between them. Per the germline V gene, CDR1 is SGHTA and CDR2 is FQGNSA. The CDR3 runs to 16 residues. The CDR3 here is CASSPPRGSGTGELFF. As DNA, the CDR3 is TGTGCCAGCAGCCCCCCGAGGGGGAGTGGCACCGGGGAGCTGTTTTTT.

The gene calls are TRBV7-2 and TRBJ2-1, with 8 bases matching TRBD2. Trimming took 1 base from V and 9 from J; bases not matched to a gene: 11. Looked up from germline, CDR1 is SGHTA and CDR2 is FQGNSA. This CDR3 is built from 16 residues. The CDR3 bases are TGTGCCAGCAGCTTAGTCCGGGGGGGTCAAGGATCTGAGCAGTTCTTC. It specifies CASSLVRGGQGSEQFF.

The table lists this clonotype with a few counts. The V call is TRBV7-2, the J call TRBJ1-3, with a possible D match to TRBD1 (6 bases). V lost 2 bases and J lost 0, with 11 bases in between. Germline V gives CDR1 SGHTA, CDR2 FQGNSA. The CDR3 spans 16 residues. The CDR3 is CASSLQGRASGNTIYF. The CDR3 DNA sequence: TGTGCCAGCAGCTTACAGGGGAGGGCCTCTGGAAACACCATATATTTT. Using reference TRBV7-2 and TRBJ1-3 for the parts outside the CDR3, the full variable domain is GAGVSQSPSNKVTEKGKDVELRCDPISGHTALYWYRQSLGQGLEFLIYFQGNSAPDKSGLPSDRFSAERTGGSVSTLTIQRTQQEDSAVYLCASSLQGRASGNTIYFGEGSWLTVV.

This clonotype was observed many times. The chain is built from TRBV7-2 and TRBJ1-5; perhaps TRBD1 as D (5 bases). V dropped 1 base and J dropped 7 bases, with 14 bases sitting between them. CDR1 is SGHTA, CDR2 FQGNSA, per germline. The CDR3 loop spans 15 amino acids. This chain's CDR3 is CASSLGGGRSQPQHF. The CDR3 nucleotides read TGTGCCAGCAGCTTAGGCGGGGGACGGAGCCAGCCCCAGCATTTT. Full variable domain (outside the CDR3, taken from reference TRBV7-2 and TRBJ1-5): GAGVSQSPSNKVTEKGKDVELRCDPISGHTALYWYRQSLGQGLEFLIYFQGNSAPDKSGLPSDRFSAERTGGSVSTLTIQRTQQEDSAVYLCASSLGGGRSQPQHFGDGTRLSIL.

The rearrangement links TRBV20-1 to TRBJ2-3; 11 bases line up with TRBD2. V lost 0 bases and J lost 2; bases outside the gene matches: 10. Germline lookup yields CDR1 DFQATT and CDR2 SNEGSKA (reference sequence). The CDR3 is 18 residues long. DNA of the CDR3: TGCAGTGCTAGAGATCCCTCAGGACTAGCGGGCTCCACAGATACGCAGTATTTT. As protein: CSARDPSGLAGSTDTQYF.

V and J are TRBV20-1 and TRBJ2-1; TRBD1 aligns across 9 bases. V lost 6 bases and J lost 7; bases outside the gene matches: 22. The CDR3 has 18 amino acids. CDR1 DFQATT and CDR2 SNEGSKA come from the germline V gene (reference sequence). The CDR3 region has the DNA TGCAGTGCCCAGACCCTGGACAGGGGCCTCCTGACCCTAAATGAGCAGTTCTTC. Protein product: CSAQTLDRGLLTLNEQFF.

This clonotype was seen more than once but under ten times. V usage is TRBV11-2 and J usage is TRBJ2-3; possibly TRBD2 for D (5 bases). Trimming took off 4 bases at V and 2 bases at J, with 13 bases between the two ends. This CDR3 comprises 15 residues. CDR1 SGHAT and CDR2 FQNNGV come from the germline V gene. CDR3: CASSSRGGVTDTQYF. The CDR3 DNA reads TGTGCCAGCAGCTCTCGAGGAGGTGTCACAGATACGCAGTATTTT.

This clonotype was counted between two and nine times. V usage is TRBV12-5 and J usage is TRBJ2-7; maybe TRBD2 (6 bases). The germline CDR1 and CDR2 sequences are LGHNT and FRNRAP. There are 14 residues in the CDR3. V was cut by 6 bases and J by 0 bases, with 12 bases left in between. The DNA of the CDR3 is TGTGCTAGTGGCGCGGGACGAAGCTCCTACGAGCAGTACTTC. It is translated as CASGAGRSSYEQYF.

The chain combines TRBV2 with TRBJ2-3; maybe TRBD2 (6 bases). Trimming shortened V by 5 bases and J by 3 bases, and 12 bases separated the two germline ends. The CDR3 runs 14 residues. CDR1 is SNHLY, CDR2 FYNNEI, per germline. The CDR3 sequence: CASSPHGGTDTQYF. The CDR3 nucleotides are TGTGCCAGCAGTCCCCATGGGGGGACAGATACGCAGTATTTT.

The chain employs TRBV11-2 and TRBJ2-1; TRBD2 matches at 10 bases. Germline CDR1 and CDR2: SGHAT and FQNNGV. Trimming removed 6 bases from V and 2 bases from J; junction bases left unmatched: 4. This CDR3 is built from 15 residues. CDR3 sequence reads: CASRGGLAAYNEQFF. The CDR3 DNA sequence: TGTGCCAGCAGGGGTGGACTAGCGGCCTACAATGAGCAGTTCTTC.